Listed below are T cell receptor beta chains from one sample, sequenced in a study of blood T cell repertoires in COVID-19. Only in-frame clones appear in the TCRdb table, and some are missing; sequencing was by immunoSEQ multiplex PCR. The sample yields some 83,000 clones, 70% to 90% seen once. What was sequenced was peripheral blood. These receptors came from a woman aged 80 or over with active or convalescent COVID-19. The CDR3 runs from the conserved cysteine through the conserved F or W. D genes are given only for firm matches. Where a row states a size, it is once, few, many or the class of an expanded clone; other rows omit it.

. | TRBJ2-7 | TRBV5-4 | TRBD1 | CASSQMTGAREQYF | TGTGCCAGCAGCCAAATGACAGGGGCGCGCGAGCAGTACTTC
. | TRBJ2-7 | TRBV7-2 | TRBD2 | CASSSGTSGDTYSYEQYF | TGTGCCAGCAGCTCTGGGACTAGCGGGGATACCTACTCGTACGAGCAGTACTTC
. | TRBJ2-3 | TRBV15 | . | CATSRMQTGTDTQYF | TGTGCCACCAGCAGAATGCAGACAGGCACAGATACGCAGTATTTT
. | TRBJ2-7 | TRBV19 | TRBD1 | CASRALQGASYEQYF | TGTGCCAGTCGAGCATTACAGGGGGCGTCCTACGAGCAGTACTTC
. | TRBJ2-2 | TRBV5-1 | . | CASSLGGANTGELFF | TGCGCCAGCAGCTTAGGCGGGGCGAACACCGGGGAGCTGTTTTTT
once | TRBJ1-2 | TRBV30 | . | CAWSKQGRDYTF | TGTGCCTGGAGTAAACAGGGCAGAGACTACACCTTC
. | TRBJ2-1 | TRBV5-5 | . | CASSTYPYNEQFF | TGTGCCAGCAGCACTTACCCGTACAATGAGCAGTTCTTC
. | TRBJ2-3 | TRBV15 | TRBD2 | CATSRDRGSSGRTDTQYF | TGTGCCACCAGCAGAGATCGCGGGTCTAGCGGGAGAACAGATACGCAGTATTTT
. | TRBJ2-3 | TRBV19 | . | CASSIDRNTQYF | TGTGCCAGTAGTATAGATCGTAATACGCAGTATTTT
. | TRBJ2-3 | TRBV5-1 | TRBD2 | CASSFLAGDPTDTQYF | TGCGCCAGCAGCTTCCTCGCGGGGGACCCCACAGATACGCAGTATTTT
few | TRBJ2-1 | TRBV19 | TRBD2 | CASCTGGGRTGRGEQFF | TGTGCCAGTTGTACCGGGGGGGGGAGGACTGGGAGGGGTGAGCAGTTCTTC
. | TRBJ1-1 | TRBV19 | TRBD1 | CASSILGRGDFTEAFF | TGTGCCAGTAGTATCCTGGGCAGGGGGGATTTCACTGAAGCTTTCTTT
. | TRBJ2-3 | TRBV7-2 | TRBD2 | CASSPAGVWSDTQYF | TGTGCCAGCAGCCCAGCGGGGGTTTGGTCAGATACGCAGTATTTT
once | TRBJ2-3 | TRBV5-1 | TRBD2 | CASSLEASGSVTQYF | TGCGCCAGCAGCTTGGAGGCTAGCGGGAGTGTTACGCAGTATTTT
. | TRBJ2-3 | TRBV7-3 | . | CASSFLGGAPTDTQYF | TGTGCCAGCAGCTTCCTCGGAGGGGCGCCCACAGATACGCAGTATTTT
. | TRBJ2-2 | TRBV5-1 | . | CASKGSVNTGELFF | TGCGCCAGCAAAGGTAGCGTAAATACCGGGGAGCTGTTTTTT
. | TRBJ2-7 | TRBV6-5 | . | CASSSGQPPRSSEQYF | TGTGCCAGCAGTTCTGGACAGCCCCCTCGATCGTCCGAGCAGTACTTC
. | TRBJ2-7 | TRBV6-6 | . | CASTSQPYEQYF | TGTGCCAGCACCTCACAGCCCTACGAGCAGTACTTC
. | TRBJ1-1 | TRBV3-1/TRBV3-2 | . | CASSLGQGTEAFF | TGTGCCAGCAGTTTGGGCCAAGGCACTGAAGCTTTCTTT
once | TRBJ2-2 | TRBV2 | . | CASRGQGDTGELFF | TGTGCCAGCCGGGGGCAGGGGGACACCGGGGAGCTGTTTTTT
. | TRBJ2-3 | TRBV3-1/TRBV3-2 | TRBD2 | CASSRVAGGGTDTQYF | TGTGCCAGCAGCCGGGTTGCGGGGGGCGGCACAGATACGCAGTATTTT
. | TRBJ2-7 | TRBV27 | . | CASSLEGAHEQYF | TGTGCCAGCAGTTTGGAGGGGGCCCACGAGCAGTACTTC
. | TRBJ1-4 | TRBV4-3 | TRBD1 | CASSRGGQGAEKLFF | TGCGCCAGCAGCCGAGGCGGACAGGGGGCCGAAAAACTGTTTTTT
. | TRBJ1-3 | TRBV6-5 | . | CASSYLGHAAGNTIYF | TGTGCCAGCAGTTACCTGGGACATGCCGCTGGAAACACCATATATTTT
. | TRBJ2-1 | TRBV12-3/TRBV12-4 | . | CASSPPGVRMQFF | TGTGCCAGCAGTCCCCCGGGGGTTAGGATGCAGTTCTTC
. | TRBJ2-1 | TRBV3-1/TRBV3-2 | TRBD2 | CASSLAGGYNEQFF | TGTGCCAGCAGCCTAGCGGGGGGTTACAATGAGCAGTTCTTC
. | TRBJ2-1 | TRBV6-2/TRBV6-3 | TRBD2 | CASSYLRAGTSGSSEQFF | TGTGCCAGCAGTTACTTACGAGCCGGGACTAGCGGGAGTAGTGAGCAGTTCTTC
. | TRBJ1-2 | TRBV7-2 | TRBD1 | CASSLTSTGGDYGYTF | TGTGCCAGCAGCTTAACGAGCACAGGGGGCGACTATGGCTACACCTTC
. | TRBJ2-1 | TRBV7-2 | TRBD2 | CASSLVGLAGGDGFF | TGTGCCAGCAGCTTAGTGGGACTAGCGGGGGGGGATGGCTTCTTC
. | TRBJ1-3 | TRBV7-6 | . | CASSQTGGGFSGNTIYF | TGTGCCAGCAGCCAAACGGGGGGGGGATTTTCTGGAAACACCATATATTTT
. | TRBJ1-6 | TRBV7-9 | . | CASSTGLGNNSPLHF | TGTGCCAGCAGCACGGGACTTGGAAATAATTCACCCCTCCACTTT
. | TRBJ1-4 | TRBV7-3 | TRBD1 | CASTRQGAGEKLFF | TGTGCCAGCACCAGACAGGGGGCGGGTGAAAAACTGTTTTTT
. | TRBJ2-1 | TRBV7-2 | . | CASSLARDNNEQFF | TGTGCCAGCAGCTTAGCTAGAGATAACAATGAGCAGTTCTTC
. | TRBJ2-3 | TRBV6-2/TRBV6-3 | . | CASSPLAGISDTQYF | TGTGCCAGCAGCCCGCTTGCAGGGATAAGTGATACGCAGTATTTT
. | TRBJ1-2 | TRBV28 | TRBD1 | CASSFGQGVYGYTF | TGTGCCAGCAGTTTCGGACAGGGGGTCTATGGCTACACCTTC
. | TRBJ1-2 | TRBV19 | . | CASSRQGYGYTF | TGTGCCAGTAGTCGCCAGGGATATGGCTACACCTTC
once | TRBJ1-4 | TRBV28 | TRBD1 | CASSRRQGEREKLFF | TGTGCCAGCAGCCGACGACAGGGCGAGCGTGAAAAACTGTTTTTT
few | TRBJ2-2 | TRBV6-2/TRBV6-3 | TRBD1 | CASSYFRGRLGNTGELFF | TGTGCCAGCAGTTACTTCAGGGGGCGCCTAGGAAACACCGGGGAGCTGTTTTTT
. | TRBJ2-2 | TRBV7-8 | . | CASSLTDLGTGELFF | TGTGCCAGCAGCTTAACCGACTTGGGCACCGGGGAGCTGTTTTTT
. | TRBJ2-3 | TRBV5-1 | . | CASSLEGRGPDTQYF | TGCGCCAGCAGCTTGGAAGGTAGGGGCCCAGATACGCAGTATTTT